This TCR beta chain came from a study of OX40 agonist ivuxolimab in advanced cancers. Study-wide context: At doses from 0.01 to 10 mg/kg, patients were given intravenous ivuxolimab every 2 weeks.

Note on this clone: What it binds is unknown.

Findings and caveats of the study: Antigen specificity was not determined for the expanded peripheral T cells. The mean number of expanded clones was higher in CD8+ T cells than in CD4+.

Sequencing was performed with immunoSEQ multiplex PCR; in TCRdb, only in-frame clones are kept and a portion is missing. The top ten clones hold roughly 9.7% of a sample with 65,000 to 90,000 clones, more than 85% of them seen once. This CDR3 spans 15 amino acids. The V and J ends lost 4 bases and 5 bases, in that order; junction bases with no gene match: 8. CDR1 is SGHKS and CDR2 is YYEKEE in the germline V gene (reference sequence). V gene TRBV5-5 combines with J gene TRBJ1-5; the match to TRBD1 covers 8 bases. The sample in question was CD4+ or CD8+ T cells sorted from blood, obtained in a trial of the OX40 agonist ivuxolimab. This receptor was obtained from an adult with an advanced solid tumor such as melanoma, head and neck, liver or kidney cancer. CDR3 DNA sequence: TGTGCCAGCAGCATATTCAGGGGGCTCGATCAGCCCCAGCATTTT. Amino acids: CASSIFRGLDQPQHF. The variable domain in full, with the rest retrieved from reference TRBV5-5 and TRBJ1-5, is DAGVTQSPTHLIKTRGQQVTLRCSPISGHKSVSWYQQVLGQGPQFIFQYYEKEERGRGNFPDRFSARQFPNYSSELNVNALLLGDSALYLCASSIFRGLDQPQHFGDGTRLSIL.